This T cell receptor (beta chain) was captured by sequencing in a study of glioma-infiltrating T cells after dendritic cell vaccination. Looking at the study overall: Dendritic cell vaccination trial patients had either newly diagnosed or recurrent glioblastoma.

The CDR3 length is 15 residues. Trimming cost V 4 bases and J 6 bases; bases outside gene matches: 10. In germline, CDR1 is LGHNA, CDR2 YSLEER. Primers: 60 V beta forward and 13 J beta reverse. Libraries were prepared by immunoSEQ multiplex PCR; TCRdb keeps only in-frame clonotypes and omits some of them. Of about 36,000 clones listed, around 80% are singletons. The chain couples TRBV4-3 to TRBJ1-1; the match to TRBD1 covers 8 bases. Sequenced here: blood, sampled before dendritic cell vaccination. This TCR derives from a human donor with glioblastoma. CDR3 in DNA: TGCGCCAGCAGCCTAGCGGACAGGGATCGTGCTGAAGCTTTCTTT. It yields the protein CASSLADRDRAEAFF.